The clone carrying this T cell receptor beta chain has just a few counts. V shed 5 bases, J shed 0 bases, and the junction held 7 bases outside the gene matches. CDR1 is MNHEY and CDR2 is SMNVEV in the germline V gene (reference sequence). The CDR3 loop spans 18 amino acids. This sample was included in a study of blood T cell repertoires in COVID-19. Study information: COVID-19 samples from acute and convalescent phases originated in the United States, Italy and Spain.

Study processing details: Nucleated cell counts were estimated from reference gene primer amplification. Profiling relied on immunoSEQ multiplex PCR, and the TCRdb table lists in-frame clones only, not all of them. The V and J calls and clone size were taken over from that table, and D and trimming were inferred from the DNA. The data show 150,000 or so clones, roughly four fifths seen once. This chain uses TRBV27 with TRBJ2-6; the match to TRBD1 covers 10 bases. The TCR comes from a woman at least 80 years old with active or convalescent COVID-19. The material sequenced was peripheral blood. The CDR3: CASSLRQGARSGANVLTF. The CDR3 DNA reads TGTGCCAGCAGTCTACGACAGGGGGCTCGCTCTGGGGCCAACGTCCTGACTTTC.